This T cell receptor beta chain was sequenced during a study of OX40 agonist ivuxolimab in advanced cancers. The assay was immunoSEQ multiplex PCR, and TCRdb's table has in-frame clones only and misses some. The data contain 68,000 or so clones, 84% of them singletons. Germline V CDR1 and CDR2: SQVTM, ANQGSEA. This CDR3 comprises 12 residues. Trimming took off 7 bases at V and 6 bases at J, with 16 bases between the two ends. This clonotype was sampled from an adult with an advanced solid tumor such as melanoma, head and neck, liver or kidney cancer. The chain joins TRBV29-1 to TRBJ2-7, with TRBD2 as a possible D gene (6 bases). The source was CD4+ or CD8+ T cells sorted from blood, collected in a trial of the OX40 agonist ivuxolimab. The CDR3 loop reads CSAGGLSFEQYF. The CDR3 coding sequence is TGCAGCGCCGGAGGACTATCTTTCGAGCAGTACTTC.